This TCR beta chain was sequenced in a study of blood T cells in healthy people across ages. Study in general: Template switching captured about one barcoded beta molecule per two T cells.

The V gene lost 4 bases and the J gene lost 0 bases, with 17 bases spanning the gap. Germline CDR1 SGHNT, CDR2 YYREEE (reference sequence). CDR3 length: 16 residues. Samples each yielded at least 5.5 micrograms of total RNA. Primers used in a second PCR of about 6 to 11 cycles were a sample-barcoded 5' primer and a J-beta primer mix. MiXCR, applied by TCRdb to the 5' RACE reads, yields one record per CDR3 protein. The sample includes 1.5 million to 2 million distinct CDR3 sequences, roughly 30% seen only once; the top ten take less than 9.5%. The sample holds a few counts of this clonotype. Its matching antigen is unknown. General study points: Shifts in expanded clonotypes may have been confounded by donor CMV status, which was unknown. Leaving the PBMCs unsorted stopped any conclusive comparison of naive versus antigen-experienced cells.

This chain connects TRBV5-4 to TRBJ2-7; D is ambiguous. The origin of this receptor is a woman in her thirties in good health. Sample: blood. The CDR3, as DNA: TGTGCCAGCAGCCCCTCAAACTTCCAGAGCTCCTACGAGCAGTACTTC. Residues: CASSPSNFQSSYEQYF.